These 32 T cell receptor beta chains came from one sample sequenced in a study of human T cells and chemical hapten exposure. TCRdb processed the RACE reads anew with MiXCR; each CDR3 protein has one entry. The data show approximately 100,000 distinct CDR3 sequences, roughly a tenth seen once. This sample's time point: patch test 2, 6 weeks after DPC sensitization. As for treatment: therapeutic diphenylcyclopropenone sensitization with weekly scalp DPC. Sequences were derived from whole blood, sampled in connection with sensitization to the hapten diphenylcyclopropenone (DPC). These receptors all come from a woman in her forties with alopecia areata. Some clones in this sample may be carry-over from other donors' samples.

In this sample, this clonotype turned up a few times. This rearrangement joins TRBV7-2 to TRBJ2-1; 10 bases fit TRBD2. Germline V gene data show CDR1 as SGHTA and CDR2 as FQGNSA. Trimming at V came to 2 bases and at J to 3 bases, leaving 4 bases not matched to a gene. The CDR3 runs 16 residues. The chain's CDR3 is CASSLRTSGVYNEQFF. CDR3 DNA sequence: TGTGCCAGCAGCTTACGGACTAGCGGAGTCTACAATGAGCAGTTCTTC.

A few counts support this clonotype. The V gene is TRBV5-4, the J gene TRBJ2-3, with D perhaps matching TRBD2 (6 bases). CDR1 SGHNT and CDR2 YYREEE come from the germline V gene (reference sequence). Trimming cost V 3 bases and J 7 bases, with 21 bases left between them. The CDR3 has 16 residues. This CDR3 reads CASSSPRGLTSNTQYF. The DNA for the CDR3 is TGTGCCAGCAGCTCCCCGCGGGGCTTAACATCAAATACGCAGTATTTT.

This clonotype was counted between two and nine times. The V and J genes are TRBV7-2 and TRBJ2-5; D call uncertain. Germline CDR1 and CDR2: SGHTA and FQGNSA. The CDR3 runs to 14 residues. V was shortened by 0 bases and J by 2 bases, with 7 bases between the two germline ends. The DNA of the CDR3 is TGTGCCAGCAGCTTAGCACACAAGCAAGAGACCCAGTACTTC. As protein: CASSLAHKQETQYF.

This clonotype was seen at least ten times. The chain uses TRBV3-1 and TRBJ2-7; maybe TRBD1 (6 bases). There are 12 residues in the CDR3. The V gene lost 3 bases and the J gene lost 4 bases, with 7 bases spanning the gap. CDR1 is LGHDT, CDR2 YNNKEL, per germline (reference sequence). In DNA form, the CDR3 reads TGTGCCAGCAGCCACGGACAGTACGAGCAGTACTTC. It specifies CASSHGQYEQYF.

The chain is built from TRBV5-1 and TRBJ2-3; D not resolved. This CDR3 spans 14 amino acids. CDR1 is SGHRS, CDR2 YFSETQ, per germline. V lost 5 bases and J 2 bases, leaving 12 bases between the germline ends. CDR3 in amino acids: CASRAQVSTDTQYF. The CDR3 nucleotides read TGCGCCAGCAGAGCGCAAGTTTCCACAGATACGCAGTATTTT.

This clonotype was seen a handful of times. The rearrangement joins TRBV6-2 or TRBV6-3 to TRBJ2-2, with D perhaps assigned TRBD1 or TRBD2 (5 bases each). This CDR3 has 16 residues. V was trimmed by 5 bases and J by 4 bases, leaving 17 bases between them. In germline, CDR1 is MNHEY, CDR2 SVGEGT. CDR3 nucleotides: TGTGCCAGCAGTCGGCTTGCAGGGAGCGGCACCGGGGAGCTGTTTTTT. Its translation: CASSRLAGSGTGELFF.

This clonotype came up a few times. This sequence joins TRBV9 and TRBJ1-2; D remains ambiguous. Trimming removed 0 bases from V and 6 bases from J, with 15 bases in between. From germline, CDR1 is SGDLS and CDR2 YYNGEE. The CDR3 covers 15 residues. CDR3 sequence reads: CASSVVVGGVDGYTF. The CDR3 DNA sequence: TGTGCCAGCAGCGTAGTGGTCGGTGGGGTAGATGGCTACACCTTC.

Here the CDR3 DNA reads TGTGCCAGCAGTTCCCCGGGACTAGCGTACAATGAGCAGTTCTTC. Its translation: CASSSPGLAYNEQFF. This sequence joins TRBV6-2 or TRBV6-3 and TRBJ2-1, with 10 bases identical to TRBD2. The junction had 4 bases not matched to a gene; V was cut back by 4 bases and J by 4 bases. Germline lookup yields CDR1 MNHEY and CDR2 SVGEGT. The CDR3 has 15 residues.

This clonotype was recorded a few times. In nucleotides, the CDR3 is TGTGCCATCAGTGATCGGAACGGCCAAAAGGAGCCCCAGCATTTT. Encoded protein: CAISDRNGQKEPQHF. The rearrangement uses TRBV10-3 and TRBJ1-5; D is unclear. Per germline, CDR1 ENHRY and CDR2 SYGVKD. The CDR3 runs 15 residues. V was pared by 3 bases and J by 8 bases, with 17 bases between.

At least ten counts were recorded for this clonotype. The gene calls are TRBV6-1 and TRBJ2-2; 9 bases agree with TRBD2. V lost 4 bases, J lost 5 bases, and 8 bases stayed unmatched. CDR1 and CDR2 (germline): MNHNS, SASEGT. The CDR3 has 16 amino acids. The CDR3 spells CASSGAGTSRTGELFF. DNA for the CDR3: TGTGCCAGCAGTGGCGCGGGGACTAGCCGTACCGGGGAGCTGTTTTTT.

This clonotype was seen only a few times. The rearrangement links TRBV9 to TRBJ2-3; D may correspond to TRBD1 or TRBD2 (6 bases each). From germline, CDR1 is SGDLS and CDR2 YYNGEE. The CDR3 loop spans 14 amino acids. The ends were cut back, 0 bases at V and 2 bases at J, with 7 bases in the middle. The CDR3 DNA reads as TGTGCCAGCAGCGTAGCGGGGGCCACAGATACGCAGTATTTT. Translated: CASSVAGATDTQYF.

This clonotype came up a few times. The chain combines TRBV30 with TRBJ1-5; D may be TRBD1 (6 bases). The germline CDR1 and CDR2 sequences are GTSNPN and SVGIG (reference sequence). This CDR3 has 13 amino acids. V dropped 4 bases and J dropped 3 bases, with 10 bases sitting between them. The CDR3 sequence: CAWNPGANQPQHF. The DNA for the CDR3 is TGTGCCTGGAATCCGGGGGCCAATCAGCCCCAGCATTTT.

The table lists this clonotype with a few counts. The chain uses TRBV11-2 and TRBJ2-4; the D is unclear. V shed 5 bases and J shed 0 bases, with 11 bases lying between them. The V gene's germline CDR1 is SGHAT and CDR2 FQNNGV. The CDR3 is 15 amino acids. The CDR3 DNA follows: TGTGCCAGCAGCAACGCTCCTATAGCCAAAAACATTCAGTACTTC. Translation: CASSNAPIAKNIQYF.

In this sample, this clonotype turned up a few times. CDR3 in amino acids: CASSLARVEAFF. The CDR3 DNA sequence: TGTGCCAGCAGCTTAGCCCGGGTTGAAGCTTTCTTT. The chain carries TRBV7-9 and TRBJ1-1; unclear D gene. V was clipped by 0 bases and J by 7 bases, with 6 bases between them. The CDR3 is 12 amino acids. Per germline, CDR1 SEHNR and CDR2 FQNEAQ (reference sequence). The full variable domain, with the rest looked up from reference TRBV7-9 and TRBJ1-1, is DTGVSQNPRHKITKRGQNVTFRCDPISEHNRLYWYRQTLGQGPEFLTYFQNEAQLEKSRLLSDRFSAERPKGSFSTLEIQRTEQGDSAMYLCASSLARVEAFFGQGTRLTVV.

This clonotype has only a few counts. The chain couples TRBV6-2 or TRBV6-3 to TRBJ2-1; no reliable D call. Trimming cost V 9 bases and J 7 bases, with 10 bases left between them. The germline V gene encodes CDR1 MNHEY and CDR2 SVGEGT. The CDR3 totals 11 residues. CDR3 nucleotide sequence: TGTGCCAGTCACTATGGGAATGAGCAGTTCTTC. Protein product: CASHYGNEQFF.

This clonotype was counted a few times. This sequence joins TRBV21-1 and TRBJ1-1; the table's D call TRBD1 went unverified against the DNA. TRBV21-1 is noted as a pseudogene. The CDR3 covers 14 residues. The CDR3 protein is CASSPRGRDTEAFF. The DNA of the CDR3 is TGTGCCAGCAGCCCCAGGGGGCGGGACACTGAAGCTTTCTTT.

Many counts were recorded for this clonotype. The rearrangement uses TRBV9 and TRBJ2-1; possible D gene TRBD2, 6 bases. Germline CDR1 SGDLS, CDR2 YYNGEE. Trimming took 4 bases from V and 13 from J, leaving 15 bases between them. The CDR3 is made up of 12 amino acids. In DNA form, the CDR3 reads TGTGCCAGCAGCAAAGTGGAGGGCCCTCAGTTCTTC. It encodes CASSKVEGPQFF. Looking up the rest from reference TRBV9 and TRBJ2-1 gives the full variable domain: DSGVTQTPKHLITATGQRVTLRCSPRSGDLSVYWYQQSLDQGLQFLIQYYNGEERAKGNILERFSAQQFPDLHSELNLSSLELGDSALYFCASSKVEGPQFFGPGTRLTVL.

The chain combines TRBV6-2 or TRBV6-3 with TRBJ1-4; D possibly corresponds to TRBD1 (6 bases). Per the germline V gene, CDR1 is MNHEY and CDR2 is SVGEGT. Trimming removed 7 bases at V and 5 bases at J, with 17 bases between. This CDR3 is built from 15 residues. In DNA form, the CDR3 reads TGTGCCAGCACCCCTCGAGGACAGCAAAATGAAAAACTGTTTTTT. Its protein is CASTPRGQQNEKLFF.

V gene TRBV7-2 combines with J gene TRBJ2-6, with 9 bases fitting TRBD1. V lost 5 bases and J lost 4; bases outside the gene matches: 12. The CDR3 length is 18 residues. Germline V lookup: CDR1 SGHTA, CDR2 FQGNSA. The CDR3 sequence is CASSTKRGQGAGANVLTF. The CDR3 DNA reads TGTGCCAGCAGCACCAAGAGGGGACAGGGAGCAGGGGCCAACGTCCTGACTTTC.

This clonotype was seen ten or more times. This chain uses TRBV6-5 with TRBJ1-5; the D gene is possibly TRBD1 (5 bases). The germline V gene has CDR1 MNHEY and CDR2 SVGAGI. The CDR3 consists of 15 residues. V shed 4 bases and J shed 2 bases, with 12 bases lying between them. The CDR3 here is CASSSGGEGNQPQHF. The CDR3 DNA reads TGTGCCAGCAGTTCTGGAGGGGAGGGCAATCAGCCCCAGCATTTT.

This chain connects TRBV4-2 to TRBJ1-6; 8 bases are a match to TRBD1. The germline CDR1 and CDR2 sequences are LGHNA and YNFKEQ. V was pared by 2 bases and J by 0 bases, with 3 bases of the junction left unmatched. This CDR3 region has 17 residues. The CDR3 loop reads CASSQTGGSSYNSPLHF. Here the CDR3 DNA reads TGTGCCAGCAGCCAAACAGGGGGTAGCTCCTATAATTCACCCCTCCACTTT.

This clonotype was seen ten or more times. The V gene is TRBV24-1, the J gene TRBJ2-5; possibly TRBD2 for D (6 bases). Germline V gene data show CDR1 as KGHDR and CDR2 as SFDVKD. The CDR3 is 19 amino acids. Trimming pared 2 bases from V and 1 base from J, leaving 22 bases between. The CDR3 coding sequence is TGTGCCACCAGTGATTCGGTCCAGGAAGGAGGGGTCTTCCAAGAGACCCAGTACTTC. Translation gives CATSDSVQEGGVFQETQYF.

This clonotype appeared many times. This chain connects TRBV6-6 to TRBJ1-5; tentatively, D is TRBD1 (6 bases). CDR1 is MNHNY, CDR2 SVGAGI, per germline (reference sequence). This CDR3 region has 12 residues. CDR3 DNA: TGTGCGATACAGGGTTACAATCAGCCCCAGCATTTT. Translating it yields CAIQGYNQPQHF.

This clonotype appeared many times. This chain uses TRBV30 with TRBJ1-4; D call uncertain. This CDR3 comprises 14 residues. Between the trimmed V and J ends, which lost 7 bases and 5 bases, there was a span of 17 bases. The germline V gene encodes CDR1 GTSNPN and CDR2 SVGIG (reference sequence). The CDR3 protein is CASEKTAGNEKLFF. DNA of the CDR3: TGTGCCTCCGAGAAGACGGCCGGCAATGAAAAACTGTTTTTT.

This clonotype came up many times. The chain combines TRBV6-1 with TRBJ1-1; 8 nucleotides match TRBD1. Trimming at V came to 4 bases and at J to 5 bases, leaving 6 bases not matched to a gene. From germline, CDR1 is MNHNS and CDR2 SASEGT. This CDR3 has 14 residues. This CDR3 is CASSVGQGETEAFF. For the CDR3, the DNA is TGTGCCAGCAGTGTTGGACAGGGAGAGACTGAAGCTTTCTTT.

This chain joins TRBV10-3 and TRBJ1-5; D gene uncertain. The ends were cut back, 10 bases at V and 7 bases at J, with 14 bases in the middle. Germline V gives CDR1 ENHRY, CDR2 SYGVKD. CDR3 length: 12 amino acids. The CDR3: CATEDKGQPQHF. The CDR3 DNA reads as TGTGCCACGGAAGACAAAGGGCAGCCCCAGCATTTT.

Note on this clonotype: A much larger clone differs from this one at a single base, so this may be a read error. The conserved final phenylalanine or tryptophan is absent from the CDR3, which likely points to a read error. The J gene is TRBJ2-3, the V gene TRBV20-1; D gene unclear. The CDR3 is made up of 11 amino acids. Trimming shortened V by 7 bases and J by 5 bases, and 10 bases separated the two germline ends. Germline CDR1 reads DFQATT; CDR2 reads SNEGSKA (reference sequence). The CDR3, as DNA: TGCAGTGACCAGTGGAAAGATACGCAGTATTTG. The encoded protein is CSDQWKDTQYL.

The chain's CDR3 is CASTSDDTEAFF. CDR3 nucleotides: TGTGCCAGCACCTCGGATGACACTGAAGCTTTCTTT. The chain recombines TRBV12-3 or TRBV12-4 with TRBJ1-1, with D hard to call. Trimming removed 7 bases from V and 3 bases from J, with 9 bases in between. The CDR3 has 12 residues.

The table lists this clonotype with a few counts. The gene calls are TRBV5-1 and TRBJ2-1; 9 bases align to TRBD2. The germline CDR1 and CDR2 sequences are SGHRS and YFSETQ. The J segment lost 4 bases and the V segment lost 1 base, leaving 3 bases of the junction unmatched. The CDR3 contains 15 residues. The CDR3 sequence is CASSLNSGGYNEQFF. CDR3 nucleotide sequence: TGCGCCAGCAGCTTGAATAGCGGGGGATACAATGAGCAGTTCTTC.

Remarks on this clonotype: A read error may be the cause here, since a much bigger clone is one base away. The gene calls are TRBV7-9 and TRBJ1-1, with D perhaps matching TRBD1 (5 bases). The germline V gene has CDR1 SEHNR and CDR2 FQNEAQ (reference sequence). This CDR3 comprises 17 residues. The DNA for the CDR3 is TGTGCCAGCAGCTTATTACTCACAGTTAGGGGAGACACTGAAGCTTCCTTT. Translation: CASSLLLTVRGDTEASF. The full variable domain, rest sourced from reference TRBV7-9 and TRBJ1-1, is DTGVSQNPRHKITKRGQNVTFRCDPISEHNRLYWYRQTLGQGPEFLTYFQNEAQLEKSRLLSDRFSAERPKGSFSTLEIQRTEQGDSAMYLCASSLLLTVRGDTEASFGQGTRLTVV.

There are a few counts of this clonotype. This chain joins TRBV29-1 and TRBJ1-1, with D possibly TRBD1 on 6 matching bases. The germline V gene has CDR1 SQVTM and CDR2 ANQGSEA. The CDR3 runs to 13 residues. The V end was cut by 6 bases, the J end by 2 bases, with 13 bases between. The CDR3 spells CSVVGAPNTEAFF. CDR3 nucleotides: TGCAGCGTGGTGGGGGCTCCTAACACTGAAGCTTTCTTT.

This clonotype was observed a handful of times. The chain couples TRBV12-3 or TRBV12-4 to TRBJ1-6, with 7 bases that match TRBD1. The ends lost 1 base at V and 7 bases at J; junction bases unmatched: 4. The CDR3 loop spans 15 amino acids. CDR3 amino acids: CASSLDLDRNSPLHF. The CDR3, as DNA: TGTGCCAGCAGTTTAGACCTGGACAGGAATTCACCCCTCCACTTT.